These 29 T cell receptor beta chains were all obtained from the same sample, sequenced in a study of blood T cell repertoires in COVID-19. Produced via immunoSEQ multiplex PCR; TCRdb's table is partial and in-frame only. This sample has hundreds of thousands of clones, with approximately 83% found just once. Sample: PBMCs or T cells enriched from blood (not recorded which). The origin of the receptors is a man aged 25 to 40 who had recovered from COVID-19.

The table lists this clone with a few counts. This sequence joins TRBV5-3 and TRBJ2-3, with TRBD2 matching over 8 bases. TRBV5-3 is labeled an ORF, and its function is uncertain. V lost 2 bases, J lost 4 bases, and 3 bases stayed unmatched. The CDR3 length is 14 residues. The CDR3, as DNA: TGTGCCAGAAGCTTAGCGGGGGCGGCAGATACGCAGTATTTT. Encoded protein: CARSLAGAADTQYF.

This clone was observed once. This chain links TRBV7-9 with TRBJ1-1, with TRBD1 matching 8 bases. Germline CDR1 reads SEHNR; CDR2 reads FQNEAQ (reference sequence). The trim removed 5 bases at V and 0 bases at J, leaving 2 bases unmatched. This CDR3 region has 14 residues. CDR3 loop: CASSEQGVNTEAFF. The CDR3 DNA reads TGTGCCAGCAGCGAACAGGGGGTGAACACTGAAGCTTTCTTT.

This rearrangement joins TRBV19 to TRBJ2-6; 7 bases fit TRBD1. The J segment lost 12 bases and the V segment lost 1 base, leaving 18 bases of the junction unmatched. Germline V CDR1 and CDR2: LNHDA, SQIVND (reference sequence). CDR3 length: 18 residues. The chain's CDR3 is CASSIAPMGTGAGGVLTF. As DNA, the CDR3 is TGTGCCAGTAGTATAGCCCCCATGGGAACAGGGGCCGGAGGCGTCCTGACTTTC.

This clone was observed a handful of times. This rearrangement joins TRBV27 to TRBJ2-1; D might be TRBD1 (5 bases). There are 14 residues in the CDR3. V was cut by 8 bases and J by 4 bases, with 15 bases left in between. The V gene's germline CDR1 is MNHEY and CDR2 SMNVEV (reference sequence). CDR3 residues: CASWYRFGYNEQFF. CDR3 nucleotide sequence: TGTGCCAGCTGGTACAGGTTTGGGTACAATGAGCAGTTCTTC.

The gene calls are TRBV12-3 or TRBV12-4 and TRBJ2-5; TRBD2 is a possible D gene (5 bases). Trimming cost V 4 bases and J 5 bases, with 8 bases left between them. This CDR3 has 12 amino acids. CDR3 region: CASSSPGETQYF. CDR3 DNA: TGTGCCAGCAGTTCTCCGGGGGAGACCCAGTACTTC.

The chain carries TRBV5-1 and TRBJ2-7; the D gene is possibly TRBD1 (6 bases). The CDR3 is made up of 13 amino acids. CDR1 is SGHRS and CDR2 is YFSETQ in the germline V gene. The V and J ends lost 3 bases and 3 bases respectively, with 10 bases between them. The CDR3 loop is CASSWQGNYEQYF. CDR3 DNA: TGCGCCAGCAGCTGGCAGGGGAACTACGAGCAGTACTTC. The whole variable domain, filled in from reference TRBV5-1 and TRBJ2-7, reads KAGVTQTPRYLIKTRGQQVTLSCSPISGHRSVSWYQQTPGQGLQFLFEYFSETQRNKGNFPGRFSGRQFSNSRSEMNVSTLELGDSALYLCASSWQGNYEQYFGPGTRLTVT.

J is TRBJ1-4 and V is TRBV2; the D gene is possibly TRBD1 (5 bases). CDR3 length equals 15 residues. Germline values: CDR1 SNHLY, CDR2 FYNNEI. Trimming shortened V by 5 bases and J by 10 bases, and 20 bases separated the two germline ends. CDR3: CASSMNRGSGGKLFF. The CDR3 bases are TGTGCCAGCAGTATGAATCGGGGGTCCGGTGGAAAACTGTTTTTT. The variable domain in full, with the rest retrieved from reference TRBV2 and TRBJ1-4, is EPEVTQTPSHQVTQMGQEVILRCVPISNHLYFYWYRQILGQKVEFLVSFYNNEISEKSEIFDDQFSVERPDGSNFTLKIRSTKLEDSAMYFCASSMNRGSGGKLFFGSGTQLSVL.

This clone appeared a single time. The V call is TRBV7-6, the J call TRBJ2-5; 10 bases align to TRBD2. Per germline, CDR1 SGHVS and CDR2 FNYEAQ. With 3 bases clipped from V and 0 bases from J, the junction kept 4 bases outside the gene matches. The CDR3 is 16 residues long. The CDR3 DNA follows: TGTGCCAGCAGCTTGGTCCTAGCGGGGGACCAAGAGACCCAGTACTTC. Protein sequence: CASSLVLAGDQETQYF.

The J gene is TRBJ2-2, the V gene TRBV18; the D gene is possibly TRBD2 (7 bases). Trimming removed 3 bases from V and 4 bases from J, with 18 bases in between. Germline CDR1 and CDR2: KGHSH and LQKENI. The CDR3 contains 17 residues. The CDR3 loop is CASSPLAGGGLTGELFF. CDR3 coding DNA: TGTGCCAGCTCACCCCTCGCGGGCGGGGGCCTCACCGGGGAGCTGTTTTTT. Supplemented by reference TRBV18 and TRBJ2-2, the full variable domain reads NAGVMQNPRHLVRRRGQEARLRCSPMKGHSHVYWYRQLPEEGLKFMVYLQKENIIDESGMPKERFSAEFPKEGPSILRIQQVVRGDSAAYFCASSPLAGGGLTGELFFGEGSRLTVL.

The J gene is TRBJ1-4, the V gene TRBV5-4; 8 bases line up with TRBD1. The CDR3 loop spans 17 amino acids. After removal of 2 bases from V and 0 bases from J, the junction contained 6 bases not matched to a gene. CDR1 is SGHNT and CDR2 is YYREEE in the germline V gene (reference sequence). The CDR3 spells CASSLQGVVATNEKLFF. CDR3 DNA: TGTGCCAGCAGCTTACAGGGGGTTGTCGCAACTAATGAAAAACTGTTTTTT.

The chain carries TRBV4-3 and TRBJ1-2; the match to TRBD1 covers 8 bases. Germline lookup yields CDR1 LGHNA and CDR2 YSLEER. This CDR3 comprises 17 residues. J lost 3 bases, V lost 0 bases, and 9 bases had no gene match. DNA for the CDR3: TGCGCCAGCAGCCAAGATCTGGAGGACAGGGTTCACTATGGCTACACCTTC. Its translation is CASSQDLEDRVHYGYTF.

The J gene is TRBJ2-7, the V gene TRBV27; the match to TRBD1 covers 10 bases. Looked up from germline, CDR1 is MNHEY and CDR2 is SMNVEV (reference sequence). J was trimmed by 5 bases and V by 3 bases; bases with no gene match: 7. This CDR3 is 15 amino acids long. CDR3 in amino acids: CASSFLRDRGHEQYF. The CDR3 DNA reads as TGTGCCAGCAGTTTCCTCCGGGACAGGGGCCACGAGCAGTACTTC.

V and J are TRBV27 and TRBJ2-1, with 7 bases lining up with TRBD1. Germline CDR1 reads MNHEY; CDR2 reads SMNVEV (reference sequence). Unmatched junction bases numbered 8, after V lost 6 bases and J lost 0 bases. CDR3 length equals 16 residues. DNA for the CDR3: TGTGCCAGCAGAGAAAGACAGGGATCCTCCTACAATGAGCAGTTCTTC. Translation gives CASRERQGSSYNEQFF.

V gene TRBV19 combines with J gene TRBJ2-7, with no clear D. This CDR3 contains 13 residues. Germline-derived CDR1 and CDR2 are LNHDA and SQIVND (reference sequence). Trimming took 3 bases from V and 6 from J, leaving 12 bases between them. CDR3 coding DNA: TGTGCCAGTAGTATGGCGGTCCAAGGCGAGCAGTACTTC. This codes for CASSMAVQGEQYF.

In its sample, this clone was seen once. The chain is built from TRBV6-2 or TRBV6-3 and TRBJ1-4, with unresolved D. Germline V gives CDR1 MNHEY, CDR2 SVGEGT. Trimming stripped 2 bases from V and 4 bases from J, with 14 bases between. The CDR3 loop spans 16 amino acids. The CDR3 nucleotides read TGTGCCAGCAGTTACCCCGCGGGCAGGATTAATGAAAAACTGTTTTTT. Its protein is CASSYPAGRINEKLFF.

V gene TRBV7-3 combines with J gene TRBJ2-7, with 8 bases that match TRBD1. Germline V gives CDR1 SGHTA, CDR2 FQGTGA. J lost 5 bases, V lost 5 bases, and 5 bases had no gene match. CDR3 size: 13 residues. The CDR3 spells CASSQGQGHEQYF. The DNA for the CDR3 is TGTGCCAGCAGCCAAGGACAGGGACACGAGCAGTACTTC.

This clone was recorded only once. The V call is TRBV6-5, the J call TRBJ1-3, with D perhaps TRBD1 (6 bases). This CDR3 comprises 14 residues. Germline loops: CDR1 MNHEY, CDR2 SVGAGI. V was cut by 7 bases and J by 2 bases, with 12 bases left in between. The CDR3 nucleotides are TGTGCCAGCATCCAGGACAGCACTGGAAACACCATATATTTT. This translates into CASIQDSTGNTIYF.

This clone appeared a single time. The V call is TRBV25-1, the J call TRBJ2-5, with D maybe TRBD2 (7 bases). The CDR3 totals 14 residues. Germline V gene data show CDR1 as MGHDK and CDR2 as SYGVNS. Trimming took 2 bases from V and 3 from J, leaving 10 bases between them. The CDR3 loop reads CASSEGGGEETQYF. The CDR3 nucleotides are TGTGCCAGCAGTGAAGGAGGGGGGGAAGAGACCCAGTACTTC.

The V call is TRBV4-1, the J call TRBJ2-5, with a tentative D call TRBD2 (5 bases). Germline V gene lookup returns CDR1 MGHRA and CDR2 YSYEKL. The V gene lost 1 base and the J gene lost 3 bases, with 6 bases spanning the gap. The CDR3 runs 13 residues. The CDR3 region is CASSQGSEETQYF. As DNA, the CDR3 is TGCGCCAGCAGCCAAGGTAGCGAAGAGACCCAGTACTTC.

V and J are TRBV19 and TRBJ2-2, with a weak D call TRBD1 (6 bases). Deletions cut 6 bases from V and 0 bases from J, with 17 bases between. The CDR3 extends over 17 amino acids. Per the germline V gene, CDR1 is LNHDA and CDR2 is SQIVND (reference sequence). CDR3 DNA: TGTGCCAGTAGCCCAAGGCCGTGGACAGCGAACACCGGGGAGCTGTTTTTT. Translating gives CASSPRPWTANTGELFF.

The rearrangement links TRBV10-3 to TRBJ1-1; 7 bases fit TRBD1. The length of the CDR3 is 16 residues. V was clipped by 9 bases and J by 0 bases; unmatched bases: 13. Germline values: CDR1 ENHRY, CDR2 SYGVKD. CDR3 region: CAMRGGDRAMNTEAFF. The CDR3 nucleotides are TGTGCCATGCGAGGTGGGGACAGAGCAATGAACACTGAAGCTTTCTTT.

V is TRBV9 and J is TRBJ1-2, with 8 positions matching TRBD1. Trimming at V came to 7 bases and at J to 0 bases, leaving 2 bases not matched to a gene. The CDR3 has 13 residues. CDR1 and CDR2 (germline): SGDLS, YYNGEE. For the CDR3, the DNA is TGTGCCAGCGGGGACAGGACTAACTATGGCTACACCTTC. It is translated as CASGDRTNYGYTF.

The gene calls are TRBV12-5 and TRBJ2-3, with a possible D match to TRBD2 (7 bases). Germline V lookup: CDR1 LGHNT, CDR2 FRNRAP. The ends were cut back, 4 bases at V and 4 bases at J, with 9 bases in the middle. The CDR3 contains 13 residues. This CDR3 reads CASGSGGSDTQYF. In nucleotides, the CDR3 is TGTGCTAGTGGTTCGGGGGGCTCAGATACGCAGTATTTT. The variable domain in full, with the rest retrieved from reference TRBV12-5 and TRBJ2-3, is DARVTQTPRHKVTEMGQEVTMRCQPILGHNTVFWYRQTMMQGLELLAYFRNRAPLDDSGMPKDRFSAEMPDATLATLKIQPSEPRDSAVYFCASGSGGSDTQYFGPGTRLTVL.

This rearrangement joins TRBV27 to TRBJ1-2; D perhaps matches TRBD1 (5 bases). CDR1 and CDR2 from the germline V gene are MNHEY and SMNVEV (reference sequence). Trimming pared 3 bases from V and 3 bases from J, leaving 11 bases between. The CDR3 covers 14 residues. For the CDR3, the DNA is TGTGCCAGCAGTTTTCGGGGGAGGGACTATGGCTACACCTTC. Its protein is CASSFRGRDYGYTF.

The chain has TRBV6-4 and TRBJ2-5; D not certain. Germline lookup yields CDR1 MRHNA and CDR2 SNTAGT. Trimming removed 2 bases at V and 5 bases at J, with 15 bases between. The CDR3 is made up of 15 amino acids. The CDR3 region is CASSDRAYAVETQYF. CDR3 DNA sequence: TGTGCCAGCAGTGACCGAGCGTACGCGGTGGAGACCCAGTACTTC.

The chain couples TRBV21-1 to TRBJ2-7; the D call of TRBD1 is as the table states it, not checked on the DNA. TRBV21-1 represents a pseudogene. The CDR3 has 15 amino acids. The CDR3 spells CASSKSRTGSYEQYF. The CDR3 nucleotides are TGTGCCAGCAGCAAATCGAGGACAGGCTCCTACGAGCAGTACTTC.

This chain links TRBV2 with TRBJ1-5; tentatively, D is TRBD1 (6 bases). Germline CDR1 and CDR2: SNHLY and FYNNEI. Trimming removed 3 bases from V and 3 bases from J, with 12 bases in between. The CDR3 runs to 15 residues. The DNA of the CDR3 is TGTGCCAGCAGTGACTCAGGGGTCGTCAATCAGCCCCAGCATTTT. This codes for CASSDSGVVNQPQHF.

This clone was counted a single time. V usage is TRBV27 and J usage is TRBJ1-6; D is unresolved. V was clipped by 2 bases and J by 4 bases, with 9 bases between them. Germline V lookup: CDR1 MNHEY, CDR2 SMNVEV (reference sequence). The CDR3 contains 15 residues. The CDR3 coding sequence is TGTGCCAGCAGTTTAATAGCGACATATAATTCACCCCTCCACTTT. As protein: CASSLIATYNSPLHF.

This sequence joins TRBV7-9 and TRBJ2-7; perhaps TRBD1 as D (6 bases). The CDR3 totals 13 residues. V lost 2 bases, J lost 2 bases, and 7 bases lay in between. Germline V gives CDR1 SEHNR, CDR2 FQNEAQ (reference sequence). The CDR3 sequence: CASSLQGTYEQYF. Here the CDR3 DNA reads TGTGCCAGCAGCTTACAGGGGACCTACGAGCAGTACTTC.